This T cell receptor beta chain comes out of a study of shared clonotypes between healthy human individuals. Trimming cost V 3 bases and J 3 bases; bases outside gene matches: 3. Germline CDR1 SGDLS, CDR2 YYNGEE. CDR3 length: 16 amino acids. Under the authors' procedure: For the immunoSEQ data, sequences were junction-only without quality scores, so filtering differed. Produced via immunoSEQ multiplex PCR; TCRdb's table is partial and in-frame only. V, J and clone size are those of that table, while D and trimming were read from the DNA. This sample carries about 2.1 million clones, just over 90% of them seen once, and the ten largest clones take more than 1.5%. Turning to this clone: Other DNA sequences of this sample code for an identical CDR3.

Naive CD8 isolation took CD45RO-negative cells positively selected for CCR7 and excluded terminally differentiated effector memory CD45RA+ cells. Sample: naive CD8+ T cells from PBMCs. This TCR was recovered from a young man in good health. Some clones in this sample may be carry-over from other donors' samples. The J gene is TRBJ2-3, the V gene TRBV9; 14 nucleotides agree with TRBD2. The CDR3 DNA is TGTGCCAGCAGCGCGGGGACTAGCGGGAGTACAGATACGCAGTATTTT. It is translated as CASSAGTSGSTDTQYF.